One TCR beta chain is described in this entry. Antigen specificity is unknown. The same CDR3 is also encoded by other DNA sequences in this sample. The source of the sample is a study of cytomegalovirus exposure and HLA in healthy donors. Study-level points and caveats: A later examination showed that TCR association rates differed by HLA locus, with DRB1 most and HLA-C fewest.

The CDR3 runs to 15 residues. Trimming removed 3 bases from V and 0 bases from J, with 9 bases in between. The V gene's germline CDR1 is MNHEY and CDR2 SMNVEV (reference sequence). With 60 Vbeta and 13 Jbeta primers, the PCR was carried out. The repertoire was sequenced with immunoSEQ multiplex PCR; TCRdb's copy has only in-frame clones and lacks some. The sample records 150,000 to 200,000 clones, 65% to 90% being singletons. V is TRBV27 and J is TRBJ1-5, with D tentatively TRBD1 (6 bases). The sequence derives from a woman aged 50 to 60 in good health and CMV-seronegative. Material for sequencing was PBMCs. The CDR3 loop reads CASSLQGYSNQPQHF. In nucleotides, the CDR3 is TGTGCCAGCAGTTTGCAGGGGTATAGCAATCAGCCCCAGCATTTT.